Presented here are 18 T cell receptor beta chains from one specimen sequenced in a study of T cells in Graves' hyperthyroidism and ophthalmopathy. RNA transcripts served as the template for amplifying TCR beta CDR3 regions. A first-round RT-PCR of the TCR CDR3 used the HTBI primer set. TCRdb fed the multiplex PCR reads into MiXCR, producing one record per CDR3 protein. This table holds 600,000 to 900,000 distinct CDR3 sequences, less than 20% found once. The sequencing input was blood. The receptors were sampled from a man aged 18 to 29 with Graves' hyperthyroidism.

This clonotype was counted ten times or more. For the CDR3, the DNA is TGTGCCAGCAGTTTCTCCCTGACAGGGGGTCACTACAATGAGCAGTTCTTC. Translating it yields CASSFSLTGGHYNEQFF. V and J are TRBV27 and TRBJ2-1; 9 bases match TRBD1. The ends lost 3 bases at V and 3 bases at J; junction bases unmatched: 9. Germline V CDR1 and CDR2: MNHEY, SMNVEV (reference sequence). This CDR3 is 17 amino acids long.

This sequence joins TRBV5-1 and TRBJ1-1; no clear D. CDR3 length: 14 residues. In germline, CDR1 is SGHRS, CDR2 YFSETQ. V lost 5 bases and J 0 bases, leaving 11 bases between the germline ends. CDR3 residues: CASRPTKMNTEAFF. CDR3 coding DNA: TGCGCCAGCAGACCCACCAAGATGAACACTGAAGCTTTCTTT.

The CDR3 protein is CASRGTGKYARSYEQYF. For the CDR3, the DNA is TGTGCCAGCCGCGGGACAGGGAAATATGCGAGGTCCTACGAGCAGTACTTC. The chain combines TRBV6-2 or TRBV6-3 with TRBJ2-7, with 9 bases identical to TRBD1. Trimming cost V 8 bases and J 1 base; bases outside gene matches: 15. From germline, CDR1 is MNHEY and CDR2 SVGEGT. The CDR3 contains 17 residues.

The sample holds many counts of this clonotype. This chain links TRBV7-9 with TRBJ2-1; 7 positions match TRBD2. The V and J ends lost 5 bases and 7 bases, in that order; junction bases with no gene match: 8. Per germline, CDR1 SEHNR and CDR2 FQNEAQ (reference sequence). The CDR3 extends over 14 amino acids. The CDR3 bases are TGTGCCAGCAGCCCGGCGAGCGGGAAAAATGAGCAGTTCTTC. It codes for CASSPASGKNEQFF.

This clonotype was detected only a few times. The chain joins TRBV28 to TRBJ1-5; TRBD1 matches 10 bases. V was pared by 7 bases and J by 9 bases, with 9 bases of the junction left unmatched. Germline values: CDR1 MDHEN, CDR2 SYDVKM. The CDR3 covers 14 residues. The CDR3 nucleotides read TGTGCCAGCACATTCCGGGACAGGGGACGGCCCCAGCATTTT. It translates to CASTFRDRGRPQHF.

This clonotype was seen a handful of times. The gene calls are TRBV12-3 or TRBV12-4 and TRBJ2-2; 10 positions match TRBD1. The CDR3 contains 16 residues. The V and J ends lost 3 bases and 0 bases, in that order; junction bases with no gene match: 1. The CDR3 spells CASSLDRGSNTGELFF. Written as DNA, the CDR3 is TGTGCCAGCAGTTTGGACAGGGGGTCGAACACCGGGGAGCTGTTTTTT.

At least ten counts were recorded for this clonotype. The CDR3 DNA reads as TGTGCTGGGGGGACTAGCGGCACAGATACGCAGTATTTT. Translating gives CAGGTSGTDTQYF. The V gene is TRBV30, the J gene TRBJ2-3, with TRBD2 identical over 10 bases. Per the germline V gene, CDR1 is GTSNPN and CDR2 is SVGIG (reference sequence). The CDR3 spans 13 residues.

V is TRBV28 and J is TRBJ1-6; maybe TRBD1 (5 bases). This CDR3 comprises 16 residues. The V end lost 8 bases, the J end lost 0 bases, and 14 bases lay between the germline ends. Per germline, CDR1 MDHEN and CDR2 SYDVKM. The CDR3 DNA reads TGTGCCAGCTCCCTAGGGGCGAGCTCCTATAATTCACCCCTCCACTTT. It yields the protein CASSLGASSYNSPLHF.

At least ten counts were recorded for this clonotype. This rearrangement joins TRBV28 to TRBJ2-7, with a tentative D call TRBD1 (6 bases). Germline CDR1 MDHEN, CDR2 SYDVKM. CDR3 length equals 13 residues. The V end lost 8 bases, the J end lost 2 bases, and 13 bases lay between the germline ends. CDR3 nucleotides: TGTGCCAGCTCCACAGGGATAGCCTACGAGCAGTACTTC. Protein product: CASSTGIAYEQYF.

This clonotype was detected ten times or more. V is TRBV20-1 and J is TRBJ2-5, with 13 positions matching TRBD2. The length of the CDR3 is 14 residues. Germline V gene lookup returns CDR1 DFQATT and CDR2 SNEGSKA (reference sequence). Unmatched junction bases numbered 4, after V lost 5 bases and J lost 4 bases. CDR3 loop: CSARGLAGRETQYF. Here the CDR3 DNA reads TGCAGTGCTCGGGGACTAGCGGGAAGAGAGACCCAGTACTTC.

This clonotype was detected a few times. CDR3 in amino acids: CASRLAGYEQYF. The CDR3 DNA reads TGTGCCAGTAGACTAGCGGGCTACGAGCAGTACTTC. The gene calls are TRBV28 and TRBJ2-7; 10 nucleotides match TRBD2. The trim removed 9 bases at V and 3 bases at J, leaving 2 bases unmatched. This CDR3 contains 12 residues. Germline loops: CDR1 MDHEN, CDR2 SYDVKM.

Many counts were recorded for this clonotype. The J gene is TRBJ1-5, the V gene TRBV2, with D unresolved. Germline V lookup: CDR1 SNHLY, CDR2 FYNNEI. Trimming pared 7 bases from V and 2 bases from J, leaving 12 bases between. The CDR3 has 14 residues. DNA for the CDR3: TGTGCCAGCACCTTAAGGGCACGCAATCAGCCCCAGCATTTT. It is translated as CASTLRARNQPQHF.

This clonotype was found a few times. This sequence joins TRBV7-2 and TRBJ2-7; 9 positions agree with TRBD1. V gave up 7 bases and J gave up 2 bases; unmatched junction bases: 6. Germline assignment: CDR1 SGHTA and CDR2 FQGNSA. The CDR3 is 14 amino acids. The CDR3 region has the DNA TGTGCCAGCACATTGGGACAGGGAGCCTACGAGCAGTACTTC. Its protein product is CASTLGQGAYEQYF.

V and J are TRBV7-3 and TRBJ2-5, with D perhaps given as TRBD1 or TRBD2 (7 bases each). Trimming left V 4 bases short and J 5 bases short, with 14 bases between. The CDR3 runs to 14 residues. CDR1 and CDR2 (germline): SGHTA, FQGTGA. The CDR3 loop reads CASSSQGGWETQYF. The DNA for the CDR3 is TGTGCCAGCAGCTCCCAGGGGGGGTGGGAGACCCAGTACTTC.

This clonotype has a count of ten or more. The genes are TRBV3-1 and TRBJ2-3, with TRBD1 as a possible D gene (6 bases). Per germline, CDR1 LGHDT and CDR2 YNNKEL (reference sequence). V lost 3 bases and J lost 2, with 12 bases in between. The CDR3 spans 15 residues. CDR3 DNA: TGTGCCAGCAGCCAGAGGGGGAGAGACACAGATACGCAGTATTTT. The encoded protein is CASSQRGRDTDTQYF.

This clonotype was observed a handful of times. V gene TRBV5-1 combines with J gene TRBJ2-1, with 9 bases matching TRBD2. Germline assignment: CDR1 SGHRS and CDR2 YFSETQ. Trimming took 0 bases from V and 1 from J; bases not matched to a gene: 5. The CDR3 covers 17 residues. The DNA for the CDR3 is TGCGCCAGCAGCTTGGCCCCTAGCGGGACTTCCTACAATGAGCAGTTCTTC. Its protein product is CASSLAPSGTSYNEQFF.

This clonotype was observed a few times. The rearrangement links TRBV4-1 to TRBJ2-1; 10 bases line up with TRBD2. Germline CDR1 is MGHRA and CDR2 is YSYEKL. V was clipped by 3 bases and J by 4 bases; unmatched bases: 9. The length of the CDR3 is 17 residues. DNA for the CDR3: TGCGCCAGCAGCCAGGTCGTGACTAGCGGGCCGTACAATGAGCAGTTCTTC. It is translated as CASSQVVTSGPYNEQFF.

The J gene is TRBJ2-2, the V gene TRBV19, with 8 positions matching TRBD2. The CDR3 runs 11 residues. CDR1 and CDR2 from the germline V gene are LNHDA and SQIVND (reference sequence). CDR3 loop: CACRGAGGLFF. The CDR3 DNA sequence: TGTGCTTGTCGGGGGGCGGGAGGGCTGTTTTTT. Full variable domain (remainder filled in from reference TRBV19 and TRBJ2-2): DGGITQSPKYLFRKEGQNVTLSCEQNLNHDAMYWYRQDPGQGLRLIYYSQIVNDFQKGDIAEGYSVSREKKESFPLTVTSAQKNPTAFYLCACRGAGGLFFGEGSRLTVL.